Each of the 3 T cell receptor beta chains below was sequenced from the same sample in a study of response to subunit inactivated influenza vaccine. From the RT-PCR reads, TCRdb called clonotypes with MiXCR, one entry per CDR3 protein. The sample lists about 620,000 distinct CDR3 sequences; over 9.5% were seen once. The specimen was PBMCs from blood, collected on the day of vaccination. The receptors originated from a man aged 50-60 years who received an inactivated influenza vaccine.

The V call is TRBV19, the J call TRBJ2-2; D may match TRBD1 or TRBD2 (5 bases each). This CDR3 region has 15 residues. V lost 0 bases to trimming and J lost 6 bases, with 11 bases between them. Looked up from germline, CDR1 is LNHDA and CDR2 is SQIVND (reference sequence). CDR3 region: CASSIDGQGAGELFF. The CDR3 nucleotides are TGTGCCAGTAGTATAGACGGTCAGGGAGCCGGGGAGCTGTTTTTT.

This sequence joins TRBV21-1 and TRBJ2-5; TRBD1 is the table's D call, not checked against the DNA. TRBV21-1 is reported as a pseudogene. This CDR3 spans 18 amino acids. The CDR3 loop is CASSKGPGRGEGQETQYF. CDR3 sequence (DNA): TGTGCCAGCAGCAAAGGGCCTGGCAGGGGAGAGGGACAAGAGACCCAGTACTTC.

This clonotype has a count of ten or more. V and J are TRBV28 and TRBJ2-1; D is possibly TRBD1 (6 bases). V shed 6 bases and J shed 3 bases, with 12 bases lying between them. Germline CDR1 reads MDHEN; CDR2 reads SYDVKM. The CDR3 sequence is 14 residues long. Here the CDR3 DNA reads TGTGCCAGCAGGGGGCCAGGGGTCTACAATGAGCAGTTCTTC. Encoded protein: CASRGPGVYNEQFF. Full variable domain (remainder filled in from reference TRBV28 and TRBJ2-1): DVKVTQSSRYLVKRTGEKVFLECVQDMDHENMFWYRQDPGLGLRLIYFSYDVKMKEKGDIPEGYSVSREKKERFSLILESASTNQTSMYLCASRGPGVYNEQFFGPGTRLTVL.